A selection of T cell receptor beta chains follows, all from one sample in a study of T cell clones after liver transplantation. Using immunoSEQ multiplex PCR, the repertoire was profiled, and TCRdb retains in-frame clones only, with some absent. The data contain over 8,500 clones, about two thirds of them seen just once; the ten biggest clones take up under 25%. The material was CD4+ T cells from blood, obtained almost 33 months after liver transplant. These receptor sequences come from a human patient who received a liver transplant. Some T cells may be transferred from the graft donor. The conserved cysteine and the conserved F or W are not part of the CDR3 here. Fields, in order: J gene, V gene, CDR3 protein.

j_call: TRBJ2-3; v_call: TRBV7-9; cdr3_aa: ASSTSQAGKSSTDTQY
j_call: TRBJ1-5; v_call: TRBV25-1; cdr3_aa: ASSESAGINQPQH
j_call: TRBJ1-1; v_call: TRBV6-5; cdr3_aa: ASSGTGDGNTEAF
j_call: TRBJ1-2; v_call: TRBV5-6; cdr3_aa: ASSSTGVGYGYT
j_call: TRBJ2-2; v_call: TRBV27; cdr3_aa: ASSIAGELF
j_call: TRBJ2-7; v_call: TRBV28; cdr3_aa: ASSNTGGGYEQY
j_call: TRBJ2-1; v_call: TRBV19; cdr3_aa: ASSNRTSGVKGEQF
j_call: TRBJ2-3; v_call: TRBV4-1; cdr3_aa: ASSQVGPISTDTQY
j_call: TRBJ1-5; v_call: TRBV6-6; cdr3_aa: ASSLGAVGNQPQH
j_call: TRBJ1-1; v_call: TRBV7-9; cdr3_aa: ASSLIGFGGTEAF
j_call: TRBJ1-2; v_call: TRBV19; cdr3_aa: ASSSDRVNGYT
j_call: TRBJ2-1; v_call: TRBV29-1; cdr3_aa: SVWLAANEQF
j_call: TRBJ2-5; v_call: TRBV5-4; cdr3_aa: ASSEDGEETQY
j_call: TRBJ1-4; v_call: TRBV9; cdr3_aa: ASSRWFGDGAEELF
j_call: TRBJ2-7; v_call: TRBV7-9; cdr3_aa: ASSPLTHPGQY
j_call: TRBJ1-2; v_call: TRBV10-3; cdr3_aa: AIYQQGEDASGYT
j_call: TRBJ2-3; v_call: TRBV5-1; cdr3_aa: ASSIRDIPDTQY
j_call: TRBJ2-3; v_call: TRBV7-6; cdr3_aa: ASSSGLETDTQY
j_call: TRBJ2-7; v_call: TRBV13; cdr3_aa: ASSTTLGLTNEQY
j_call: TRBJ2-3; v_call: TRBV19; cdr3_aa: ASSPRGAGTDTQY
j_call: TRBJ1-5; v_call: TRBV4-1; cdr3_aa: ASSLGQGLGQPQH
j_call: TRBJ2-1; v_call: TRBV5-6; cdr3_aa: ASSLAGGHNEQF
j_call: TRBJ1-5; v_call: TRBV28; cdr3_aa: ASWGDSNQPQH
j_call: TRBJ1-2; v_call: TRBV28; cdr3_aa: ASSFLGGYT
j_call: TRBJ1-2; v_call: TRBV7-8; cdr3_aa: ASSLDVGQEEVNYGYT
j_call: TRBJ1-1; v_call: TRBV6-5; cdr3_aa: ASSYSRVGTEAF
j_call: TRBJ2-3; v_call: TRBV5-1; cdr3_aa: ASSEGATSTDTQY
j_call: TRBJ1-1; v_call: TRBV6-6; cdr3_aa: ASSLTDMNTEAF
j_call: TRBJ2-1; v_call: TRBV5-6; cdr3_aa: ASIPGTGLYNEQF
j_call: TRBJ2-3; v_call: TRBV5-6; cdr3_aa: ASSTALSGDTGPDTQY
j_call: TRBJ1-4; v_call: TRBV19; cdr3_aa: ASRQILGRREKLF
j_call: TRBJ1-5; v_call: TRBV7-8; cdr3_aa: ASSSLLEDSGSLGNQPQH
j_call: TRBJ1-1; v_call: TRBV7-9; cdr3_aa: ASSPMDRPNTEAF
j_call: TRBJ2-5; v_call: TRBV29-1; cdr3_aa: SVVTVGQETQY
j_call: TRBJ1-2; v_call: TRBV19; cdr3_aa: ASSTTGYGYT
j_call: TRBJ1-2; v_call: TRBV27; cdr3_aa: ASRATGNYGYT
j_call: TRBJ2-7; v_call: TRBV4-2; cdr3_aa: ASSQERTSGYEQY
j_call: TRBJ1-2; v_call: TRBV7-9; cdr3_aa: ASSFNPTGGHGYT
j_call: TRBJ2-7; v_call: TRBV27; cdr3_aa: ASRGTSGGASEQY
j_call: TRBJ2-3; v_call: TRBV11-2; cdr3_aa: ASSRAGLGETDTQY
j_call: TRBJ1-2; v_call: TRBV5-1; cdr3_aa: ASSLEFGVTYGYT
j_call: TRBJ2-1; v_call: TRBV10-2; cdr3_aa: ASLWGNEQF
j_call: TRBJ2-7; v_call: TRBV28; cdr3_aa: ASSGRSLSYEQY
j_call: TRBJ1-1; v_call: TRBV18; cdr3_aa: ASSQSRDTEAF
j_call: TRBJ2-6; v_call: TRBV27; cdr3_aa: ASASLAGANVLT
j_call: TRBJ1-1; v_call: TRBV18; cdr3_aa: ASSSQLPGALNTEAF
j_call: TRBJ2-3; v_call: TRBV7-9; cdr3_aa: ASSLSTDTQY
j_call: TRBJ2-3; v_call: TRBV11-3; cdr3_aa: ASSYRTDTQY
j_call: TRBJ2-5; v_call: TRBV7-8; cdr3_aa: ASSLGTSQETQY
j_call: TRBJ2-7; v_call: TRBV14; cdr3_aa: ASSTSLGLGQTIYEQY
j_call: TRBJ2-4; v_call: TRBV21-1; cdr3_aa: ASSKEGTGGLAKNIQY
j_call: TRBJ1-2; v_call: TRBV7-9; cdr3_aa: ASSVPGALNYGYT
j_call: TRBJ1-1; v_call: TRBV13; cdr3_aa: ASSFRVGGANTEAF
j_call: TRBJ2-7; v_call: TRBV19; cdr3_aa: ASSIRDSTYEQY
j_call: TRBJ1-1; v_call: TRBV5-8; cdr3_aa: ASSLRLSTTEAF
j_call: TRBJ2-7; v_call: TRBV19; cdr3_aa: ASSHDGVSYEQY
j_call: TRBJ1-1; v_call: TRBV5-6; cdr3_aa: ASSRGVGTEAF
j_call: TRBJ1-5; v_call: TRBV6-6; cdr3_aa: ASRQDSNQPQH